This T cell receptor beta chain was observed in a study of radiotherapy plus CTLA-4 blockade in lung cancer (dated by TCRdb to the late 2010s). Study-level background: Objective responses occurred in approximately 19% of enrolled patients, and around 30% achieved disease control.

There are 13 amino acids in the CDR3, from cysteine to phenylalanine inclusive. The only DNA kept is the CDR3, 39 bases in frame from the first base. CDR1 is given as SGHKS and CDR2 as YYEKEE, both from the germline V gene (reference sequence). The V and J ends are trimmed by 7 bases and 4 bases, leaving 14 bases between them. Turning to this clone: This clone's antigen is unknown. The record has no base qualities; no much larger clone is one base away.

Study-wide findings and limitations: The strongest predictors of response, as reported, were early dynamic changes in blood T cell clones along with a rise in serum interferon-beta after radiation. After treatment with radiotherapy and ipilimumab, TCR clones that came from tumors expanded in the peripheral blood.

The study evaluated CTLA-4 blockade (ipilimumab) given together with focal radiation therapy in patients who had chemo-refractory metastatic non-small-cell lung cancer. The library was built by means of the immunoSEQ multiplex PCR assay. Entries here come from immuneACCESS through TCRdb and include only in-frame sequences with V and J called. Some clones fail to appear in such tables; in the studies checked, an unresolved V gene covers under half of the shortfall, and the cause of the remainder is unknown. In this sample the table shows roughly 120,000 clones, about 83% of which occur a single time. 4.5% to 6.5% of the sample is taken by the ten largest.

The receptor was derived from a human donor with non-small cell lung cancer who had a partial response to radiotherapy plus ipilimumab. The sample was peripheral blood, taken from a patient treated with radiotherapy plus ipilimumab. The receptor chain draws on TRBV5-5 and TRBJ1-2; matching of 5 bases hints at TRBD1 as the D gene. CDR3 reads: CASGSMGLYGYTF. The sequenced DNA: TGTGCCAGCGGATCCATGGGGCTCTATGGCTACACCTTC.